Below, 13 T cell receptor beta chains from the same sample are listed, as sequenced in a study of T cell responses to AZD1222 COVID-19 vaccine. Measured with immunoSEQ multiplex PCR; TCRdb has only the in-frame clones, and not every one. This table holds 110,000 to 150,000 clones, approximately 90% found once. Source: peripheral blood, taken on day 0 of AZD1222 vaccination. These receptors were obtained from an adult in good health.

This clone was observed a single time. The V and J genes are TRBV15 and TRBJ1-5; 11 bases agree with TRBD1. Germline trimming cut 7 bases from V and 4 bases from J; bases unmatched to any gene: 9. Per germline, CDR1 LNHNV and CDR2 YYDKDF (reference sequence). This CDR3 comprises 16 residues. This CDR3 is CATTGWGQGGNQPQHF. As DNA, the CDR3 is TGTGCCACCACGGGGTGGGGACAGGGGGGGAATCAGCCCCAGCATTTT.

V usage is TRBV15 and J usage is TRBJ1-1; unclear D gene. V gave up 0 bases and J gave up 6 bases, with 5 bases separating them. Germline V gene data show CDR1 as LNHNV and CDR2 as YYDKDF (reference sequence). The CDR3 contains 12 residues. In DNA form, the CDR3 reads TGTGCCACCAGCAGAGACCGCTCTGAAGCTTTCTTT. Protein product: CATSRDRSEAFF.

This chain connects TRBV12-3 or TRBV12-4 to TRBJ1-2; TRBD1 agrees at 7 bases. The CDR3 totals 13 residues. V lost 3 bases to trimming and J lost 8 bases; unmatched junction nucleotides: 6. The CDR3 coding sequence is TGTGCCAGCAGTTTTCGGGCAGGGGGAGGCTACACCTTC. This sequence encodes CASSFRAGGGYTF.

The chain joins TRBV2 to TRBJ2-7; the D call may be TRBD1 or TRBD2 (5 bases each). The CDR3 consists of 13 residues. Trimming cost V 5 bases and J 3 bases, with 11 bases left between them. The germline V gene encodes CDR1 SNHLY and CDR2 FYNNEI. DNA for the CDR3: TGTGCCAGCAGTCCGGAGAGGGGCTACGAGCAGTACTTC. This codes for CASSPERGYEQYF. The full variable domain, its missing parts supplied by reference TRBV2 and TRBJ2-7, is EPEVTQTPSHQVTQMGQEVILRCVPISNHLYFYWYRQILGQKVEFLVSFYNNEISEKSEIFDDQFSVERPDGSNFTLKIRSTKLEDSAMYFCASSPERGYEQYFGPGTRLTVT.

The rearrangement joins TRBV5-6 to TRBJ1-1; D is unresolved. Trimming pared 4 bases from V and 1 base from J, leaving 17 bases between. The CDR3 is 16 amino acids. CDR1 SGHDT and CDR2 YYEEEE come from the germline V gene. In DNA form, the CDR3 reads TGTGCCAGCAGCCGCATTCTTTCGGGATCGAACACTGAAGCTTTCTTT. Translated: CASSRILSGSNTEAFF.

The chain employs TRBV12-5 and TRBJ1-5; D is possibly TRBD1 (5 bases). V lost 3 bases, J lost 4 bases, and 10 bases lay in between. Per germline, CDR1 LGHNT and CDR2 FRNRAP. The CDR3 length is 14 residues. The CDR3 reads CASGFGGSNQPQHF. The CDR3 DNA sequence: TGTGCTAGTGGTTTTGGGGGGAGTAATCAGCCCCAGCATTTT.

CDR3 loop: CASSLVMAGDVDTQYF. CDR3 nucleotide sequence: TGTGCCAGCAGCTTGGTTATGGCGGGAGACGTAGATACGCAGTATTTT. The chain recombines TRBV5-4 with TRBJ2-3, with 7 nucleotides matching TRBD2. CDR3 length: 16 amino acids. CDR1 and CDR2 (germline): SGHNT, YYREEE (reference sequence). The trim removed 0 bases at V and 5 bases at J, leaving 9 bases unmatched. Looking up the rest from reference TRBV5-4 and TRBJ2-3 gives the full variable domain: ETGVTQSPTHLIKTRGQQVTLRCSSQSGHNTVSWYQQALGQGPQFIFQYYREEENGRGNFPPRFSGLQFPNYSSELNVNALELDDSALYLCASSLVMAGDVDTQYFGPGTRLTVL.

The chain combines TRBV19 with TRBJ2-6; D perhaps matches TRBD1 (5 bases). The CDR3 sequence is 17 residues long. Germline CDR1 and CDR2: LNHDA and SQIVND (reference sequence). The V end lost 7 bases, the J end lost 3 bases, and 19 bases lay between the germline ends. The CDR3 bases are TGTGCCAGTACCCTCATAGGGGTATTTGGTGGGGCCAACGTCCTGACTTTC. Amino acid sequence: CASTLIGVFGGANVLTF.

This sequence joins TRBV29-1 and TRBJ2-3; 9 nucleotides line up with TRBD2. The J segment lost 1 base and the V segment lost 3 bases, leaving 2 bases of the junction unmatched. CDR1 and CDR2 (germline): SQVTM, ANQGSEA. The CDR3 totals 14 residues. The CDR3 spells CSVEVAGGTDTQYF. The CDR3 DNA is TGCAGCGTTGAGGTAGCGGGGGGCACAGATACGCAGTATTTT.

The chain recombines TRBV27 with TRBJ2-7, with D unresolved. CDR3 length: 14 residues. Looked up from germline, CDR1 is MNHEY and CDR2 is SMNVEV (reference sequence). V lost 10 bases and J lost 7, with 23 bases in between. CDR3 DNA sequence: TGTGCCACCGCGAATCTAGTCCTTTTGGGGGAGCAGTACTTC. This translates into CATANLVLLGEQYF.

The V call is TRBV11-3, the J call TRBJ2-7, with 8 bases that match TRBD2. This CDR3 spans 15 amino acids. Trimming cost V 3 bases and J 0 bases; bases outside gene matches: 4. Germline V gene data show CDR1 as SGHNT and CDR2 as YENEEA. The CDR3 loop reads CASSLTSVLSYEQYF. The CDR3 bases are TGTGCCAGCAGCTTGACTAGCGTTCTCTCCTACGAGCAGTACTTC.

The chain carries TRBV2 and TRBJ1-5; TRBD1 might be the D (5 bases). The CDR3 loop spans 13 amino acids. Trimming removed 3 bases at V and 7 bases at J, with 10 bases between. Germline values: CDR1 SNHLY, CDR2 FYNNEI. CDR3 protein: CASSERGKQPQHF. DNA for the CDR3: TGTGCCAGCAGTGAGAGGGGAAAACAGCCCCAGCATTTT.

The CDR3 DNA reads TGCGCCAGCAGGGGACTTGCGAACACTGAAGCTTTCTTT. Residues: CASRGLANTEAFF. The V and J genes are TRBV4-1 and TRBJ1-1; tentatively, D is TRBD1 (5 bases). V lost 6 bases and J 1 base, leaving 9 bases between the germline ends. Germline V gene sequence: CDR1 MGHRA, CDR2 YSYEKL. The CDR3 covers 13 residues.